The clone carrying this T cell receptor beta chain was seen only a few times. Its antigen remains unidentified. The data are from a study of vaccination effects on CD4 cells after COVID-19. The wider study: All participants had two doses of either the BNT162b2 or mRNA-1273 vaccine.

Clones were sequenced by immunoSEQ multiplex PCR, and TCRdb holds only the in-frame ones, with some missing. The sample lists roughly 30,000 clones, around four fifths occurring once. Pools of viral peptides were used by the ViraFEST assay to expand antigen-specific CD4+ T cells ahead of sequencing. Following culture for around 10 days, CD4+ T cells were isolated. Vaccine recipients, nucleocapsid antibody negative, had no prior SARS-CoV-2 infection. In culture with about 10 IU/ml IL-2 and around 10 ug/ml peptides, PBMC were grown at 1.5 million to 2 million per well. Cultures received IL-2 medium that replaced half the medium on days 3 and 7. Study-wide findings and caveats: Long after vaccination, the clones induced by infection and by vaccine shrank markedly in size.

Germline-derived CDR1 and CDR2 are SGHRS and YFSETQ. The CDR3 spans 13 residues. The V end lost 4 bases, the J end lost 2 bases, and 9 bases lay between the germline ends. The origin of this receptor is a human donor who received a COVID-19 vaccine. The rearrangement uses TRBV5-1 and TRBJ1-2, with D perhaps TRBD1 (5 bases). Sequencing used CD4+ T cells from PBMCs cultured with HCoV-OC43 spike peptides, obtained before COVID-19 vaccination. Subset meaning: HCoV-OC43 spike overlapping peptide pool stimulation. The DNA for the CDR3 is TGCGCCAGCAGCCTGACAGCCAACTATGGCTACACCTTC. Its protein is CASSLTANYGYTF.